These 28 T cell receptor beta chains were all obtained from the same sample, sequenced in a study of blood T cells in healthy people across ages. Using a J-beta primer mix together with a sample-barcoded 5' primer, a second PCR was run for roughly 6 to 11 cycles. One entry per CDR3 protein, called by TCRdb with MiXCR from the 5' RACE reads. The sample has about 1.4 million distinct CDR3 sequences; roughly 59% are singletons. Material for sequencing was blood. These receptors originate from a man aged 18 to 29 in good health.

The rearrangement uses TRBV29-1 and TRBJ1-3; 7 bases agree with TRBD1. CDR1 is SQVTM and CDR2 is ANQGSEA in the germline V gene. CDR3 length equals 12 residues. Trimming at V came to 6 bases and at J to 3 bases, leaving 2 bases not matched to a gene. This CDR3 reads CSVGTDGNTIYF. The CDR3 DNA reads TGCAGCGTCGGGACAGATGGAAACACCATATATTTT.

The genes are TRBV6-5 and TRBJ1-3; TRBD1 agrees at 9 bases. Germline CDR1 and CDR2: MNHEY and SVGAGI. This CDR3 comprises 17 residues. Trimming at V came to 4 bases and at J to 9 bases, leaving 16 bases not matched to a gene. This CDR3 is CASSSRDRVIPGATIYF. The CDR3 bases are TGTGCCAGCAGTTCCAGGGACAGGGTAATTCCGGGGGCCACCATATATTTT.

The chain joins TRBV2 to TRBJ2-1; 8 positions match TRBD1. Germline-derived CDR1 and CDR2 are SNHLY and FYNNEI. With V trimmed by 3 bases and J by 7 bases, 5 bases remained unmatched. The CDR3 runs 14 residues. The CDR3 is CASSDRGRLNEQFF. CDR3 nucleotides: TGTGCCAGCAGTGACAGGGGGCGTTTGAATGAGCAGTTCTTC.

The V call is TRBV20-1, the J call TRBJ2-1, with 7 nucleotides matching TRBD2. Germline CDR1 reads DFQATT; CDR2 reads SNEGSKA (reference sequence). The CDR3 runs 15 residues. J lost 3 bases, V lost 1 base, and 6 bases had no gene match. The CDR3 loop reads CSARGGQRGYNEQFF. Here the CDR3 DNA reads TGCAGTGCTAGAGGGGGCCAGCGGGGCTACAATGAGCAGTTCTTC.

The sample holds a few counts of this clonotype. The chain joins TRBV20-1 to TRBJ2-7, with D possibly TRBD2 on 5 matching bases. CDR1 is DFQATT and CDR2 is SNEGSKA in the germline V gene (reference sequence). This CDR3 spans 13 amino acids. Trimming cost V 1 base and J 4 bases, with 11 bases left between them. The CDR3 region has the DNA TGCAGTGCTAGAGGTTCTAGCATGTACGAGCAGTACTTC. This sequence encodes CSARGSSMYEQYF.

DNA of the CDR3: TGCAGTGCTAGAGATCACTACAGGGAGTATGAAGAGACCCAGTACTTC. It specifies CSARDHYREYEETQYF. V and J are TRBV20-1 and TRBJ2-5, with D maybe TRBD1 (6 bases). The CDR3 is 16 amino acids. In germline, CDR1 is DFQATT, CDR2 SNEGSKA (reference sequence). The V end was cut by 0 bases, the J end by 3 bases, with 17 bases between.

Many counts were recorded for this clonotype. The chain joins TRBV2 to TRBJ2-3; the D is unclear. The germline CDR1 and CDR2 sequences are SNHLY and FYNNEI. The ends were cut back, 6 bases at V and 0 bases at J, with 16 bases in the middle. The CDR3 is 16 residues long. This CDR3 reads CASRRRPYRSTDTQYF. DNA of the CDR3: TGTGCCAGCAGACGTAGACCCTATCGTAGCACAGATACGCAGTATTTT.

This clonotype occurred a few times. The chain joins TRBV13 to TRBJ2-1; TRBD1 matches at 9 bases. J was trimmed by 7 bases and V by 5 bases; bases with no gene match: 3. Germline V CDR1 and CDR2: PRHDT, FYEKMQ (reference sequence). The CDR3 extends over 13 amino acids. CDR3 residues: CASSDGTGNEQFF. The CDR3 bases are TGTGCCAGCAGCGACGGGACAGGGAATGAGCAGTTCTTC.

The chain couples TRBV4-1 to TRBJ1-1; D is possibly TRBD1 (5 bases). The ends were cut back, 1 base at V and 7 bases at J, with 7 bases in the middle. Germline CDR1 is MGHRA and CDR2 is YSYEKL. CDR3 size: 12 residues. The CDR3 loop is CASSQGQYEAFF. Written as DNA, the CDR3 is TGCGCCAGCAGCCAAGGACAGTATGAAGCTTTCTTT.

This clonotype was observed a handful of times. The chain links TRBV20-1 to TRBJ2-5; tentatively, D is TRBD2 (6 bases). V was pared by 5 bases and J by 4 bases, with 11 bases between. CDR1 and CDR2 (germline): DFQATT, SNEGSKA (reference sequence). The CDR3 contains 12 residues. CDR3 DNA sequence: TGCAGTGCTCCCCCCGGGGGAGAGACCCAGTACTTC. This encodes CSAPPGGETQYF.

The chain employs TRBV4-2 and TRBJ2-5; no firm D call. V gave up 0 bases and J gave up 2 bases, with 7 bases separating them. Germline-derived CDR1 and CDR2 are LGHNA and YNFKEQ. The CDR3 covers 14 residues. The CDR3 nucleotides read TGTGCCAGCAGCCAAGAACAGATTCAAGAGACCCAGTACTTC. Amino acid sequence: CASSQEQIQETQYF.

A remark on this clonotype: One base away lies a much larger clone, so this may be a sequencing read error. The CDR3 coding sequence is TGCAGCGTTGATGTATCTGGGGCCGACGTCCTGACTTTC. It translates to CSVDVSGADVLTF. V usage is TRBV29-1 and J usage is TRBJ2-6, with D perhaps TRBD1 (5 bases). Germline V gene sequence: CDR1 SQVTM, CDR2 ANQGSEA. The CDR3 loop spans 13 amino acids.

The chain joins TRBV11-3 to TRBJ2-1, with D perhaps TRBD1 or TRBD2 (5 bases each). The J call is doubtful: the DNA matches TRBJ2-7 better. The CDR3 length is 16 residues. Germline assignment: CDR1 SGHNT and CDR2 YENEEA. Written as DNA, the CDR3 is TGTGCCAGCAGCGAATCCGGGACGGTCCCGTACAATGAGCAGTACTTC. This encodes CASSESGTVPYNEQYF.

V usage is TRBV5-1 and J usage is TRBJ1-3; maybe TRBD1 (6 bases). Germline V lookup: CDR1 SGHRS, CDR2 YFSETQ. V lost 4 bases and J lost 0, with 8 bases in between. CDR3 length: 14 residues. The CDR3 DNA follows: TGCGCCAGCAGCGCGGGGGCCTCTGGAAACACCATATATTTT. This codes for CASSAGASGNTIYF.

This sequence joins TRBV15 and TRBJ2-5; TRBD1 agrees at 7 bases. Germline-derived CDR1 and CDR2 are LNHNV and YYDKDF (reference sequence). Trimming took 3 bases from V and 1 from J; bases not matched to a gene: 5. The CDR3 covers 15 residues. DNA for the CDR3: TGTGCCACCAGCAGCAGACAGGGACCCCAAGAGACCCAGTACTTC. It yields the protein CATSSRQGPQETQYF.

This chain links TRBV12-3 or TRBV12-4 with TRBJ1-5; perhaps TRBD1 as D (5 bases). The CDR3 consists of 19 residues. V was shortened by 2 bases and J by 6 bases, with 26 bases between the two germline ends. The CDR3: CASSLIGGPPSAGGQPQHF. CDR3 DNA sequence: TGTGCCAGCAGTTTAATCGGGGGACCCCCCTCAGCGGGCGGTCAGCCCCAGCATTTT.

This clonotype was picked up a small number of times. J is TRBJ2-7 and V is TRBV12-3 or TRBV12-4, with D uncertain. V lost 1 base and J lost 2, with 9 bases in between. The length of the CDR3 is 14 residues. The DNA for the CDR3 is TGTGCCAGCAGTTTAGAGCCGTGGACCTACGAGCAGTACTTC. The encoded protein is CASSLEPWTYEQYF.

The genes are TRBV7-9 and TRBJ1-1, with unresolved D. From germline, CDR1 is SEHNR and CDR2 FQNEAQ (reference sequence). V was pared by 5 bases and J by 4 bases, with 17 bases between. The CDR3 runs 15 residues. The CDR3 protein is CASSLTRVRLTEAFF. The CDR3 nucleotides read TGTGCCAGCAGCCTTACCCGGGTTCGACTCACTGAAGCTTTCTTT.

This clonotype was counted a few times. The gene calls are TRBV2 and TRBJ2-1; TRBD2 is a possible D gene (5 bases). Germline CDR1 and CDR2: SNHLY and FYNNEI. The CDR3 loop spans 15 amino acids. The germline V and J ends were trimmed by 3 bases and 10 bases, with 19 bases remaining between them. The DNA for the CDR3 is TGTGCCAGCAGTGATAATGTGGCGGGCGCATCAGAGCAGTTCTTC. Protein sequence: CASSDNVAGASEQFF.

On this clonotype: It may be a read error: a sequence one base away is much more abundant. This chain uses TRBV29-1 with TRBJ2-7; D call uncertain. V was shortened by 4 bases and J by 2 bases, with 12 bases between the two germline ends. The V gene's germline CDR1 is SQVTM and CDR2 ANQGSEA. CDR3 length: 13 residues. The CDR3 region has the DNA TGCAGCGTTGGGACCCGCCTTCCCTACGAGCAGTACTTC. Translating gives CSVGTRLPYEQYF.

The chain links TRBV20-1 to TRBJ2-4; 7 nucleotides align to TRBD2. The DNA end is more similar to TRBJ2-7, so the J call may be wrong. The CDR3 is made up of 15 amino acids. The germline V gene encodes CDR1 DFQATT and CDR2 SNEGSKA (reference sequence). DNA for the CDR3: TGCAGTGCTAGAGATCCTAGCGGCCAAACCTACGAGCAGTACTTC. Its translation: CSARDPSGQTYEQYF.

This clonotype was seen more than once but under ten times. V and J are TRBV29-1 and TRBJ1-1, with unresolved D. Germline V CDR1 and CDR2: SQVTM, ANQGSEA. This CDR3 region has 10 residues. V gave up 6 bases and J gave up 9 bases, with 11 bases separating them. The CDR3 loop reads CSVERDQAFF. The CDR3 DNA follows: TGCAGCGTCGAACGGGATCAAGCTTTCTTT.

This clonotype was observed a few times. The chain combines TRBV7-8 with TRBJ1-1; tentatively, D is TRBD1 (5 bases). V was clipped by 5 bases and J by 6 bases, with 13 bases between them. The CDR3 contains 13 residues. Germline assignment: CDR1 SGHVS and CDR2 FQNEAQ. Here the CDR3 reads CASSTSPGAEAFF. In nucleotides, the CDR3 is TGTGCCAGCAGCACAAGTCCGGGGGCTGAAGCTTTCTTT.

The V gene is TRBV20-1, the J gene TRBJ2-7, with 7 bases lining up with TRBD2. Germline CDR1 and CDR2: DFQATT and SNEGSKA (reference sequence). This CDR3 is built from 13 residues. V was clipped by 3 bases and J by 6 bases; unmatched bases: 8. The CDR3 region is CSASLLTSSEQYF. The CDR3 DNA reads as TGCAGTGCTAGCCTCTTGACTAGCAGCGAGCAGTACTTC.

This chain uses TRBV7-2 with TRBJ1-6; D call uncertain. V shed 0 bases and J shed 3 bases, with 9 bases lying between them. The CDR3 sequence is 16 residues long. CDR1 is SGHTA and CDR2 is FQGNSA in the germline V gene. The CDR3 spells CASSLAPWGYNSPLHF. The CDR3, as DNA: TGTGCCAGCAGCTTAGCCCCCTGGGGCTATAATTCACCCCTCCACTTT.

The CDR3 DNA reads as TGTGCCAGCAGCTTGGAACCGGGACTAGCAGTATACACAGATACGCAGTATTTT. Protein: CASSLEPGLAVYTDTQYF. The chain recombines TRBV5-6 with TRBJ2-3; 9 bases are shared with TRBD2. The CDR3 runs to 18 residues. V was clipped by 0 bases and J by 2 bases; unmatched bases: 10. CDR1 and CDR2 (germline): SGHDT, YYEEEE.

This rearrangement joins TRBV15 to TRBJ1-4, with D hard to call. CDR3 size: 15 residues. The germline CDR1 and CDR2 sequences are LNHNV and YYDKDF (reference sequence). Deletions cut 2 bases from V and 0 bases from J, with 7 bases between. The CDR3 region is CATSRPQSTNEKLFF. The CDR3 bases are TGTGCCACCAGCAGACCCCAGTCAACTAATGAAAAACTGTTTTTT.

This clonotype has ten or more counts. V is TRBV12-3 or TRBV12-4 and J is TRBJ2-7; 7 nucleotides line up with TRBD1. The CDR3 is 13 residues long. J was trimmed by 0 bases and V by 5 bases; bases with no gene match: 1. CDR3 nucleotide sequence: TGTGCCAGCAGTGGGGACAGCTCCTACGAGCAGTACTTC. Amino acid sequence: CASSGDSSYEQYF.